This T cell receptor (beta chain) was profiled in a study of blood T cell repertoires in COVID-19. As for the study in general: The United States, Italy and Spain provided the acute and convalescent COVID-19 samples. Sample material is recorded as cDNA or gDNA derived from T cells, B-cell-depleted T cells, or PBMCs.

CDR1 is DFQATT, CDR2 SNEGSKA, per germline (reference sequence). CDR3 length: 10 residues. Between the trimmed V and J ends, which lost 6 bases and 7 bases, there was a span of 7 bases. In the original processing: It was from reference gene primer amplification that nucleated cell counts were estimated. The table came from immunoSEQ multiplex PCR; TCRdb's copy has only in-frame clones and leaves some out. V, J and clone size are taken as reported in that table, and D and trimming were inferred from the DNA itself. This sample has about 150,000 clones, with roughly 80% found just once. Specimen: peripheral blood. The rearrangement uses TRBV20-1 and TRBJ2-1; D uncertain. The sequence derives from a man in his sixties with acute or convalescent COVID-19. The CDR3 is CSARLNEQFF. The CDR3 DNA reads TGCAGTGCCAGACTTAATGAGCAGTTCTTC.